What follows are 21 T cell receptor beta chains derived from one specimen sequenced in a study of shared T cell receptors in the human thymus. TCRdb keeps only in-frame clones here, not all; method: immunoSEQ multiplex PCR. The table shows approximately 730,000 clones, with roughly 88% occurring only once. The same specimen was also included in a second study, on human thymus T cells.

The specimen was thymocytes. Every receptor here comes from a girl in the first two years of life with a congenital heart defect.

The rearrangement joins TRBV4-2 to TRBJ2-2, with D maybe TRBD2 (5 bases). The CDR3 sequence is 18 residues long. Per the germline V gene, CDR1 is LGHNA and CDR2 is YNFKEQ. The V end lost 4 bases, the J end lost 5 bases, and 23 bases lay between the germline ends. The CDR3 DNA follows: TGTGCCAGCAGCCCGGACTCTCCCTCGTCAAGTGGGACCGGGGAGCTGTTTTTT. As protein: CASSPDSPSSSGTGELFF.

Written as DNA, the CDR3 is TGTGCCAGCAGTCCCGAACAGGGAAACTATGGCTACACCTTC. This gives the protein CASSPEQGNYGYTF. The V call is TRBV2, the J call TRBJ1-2; D perhaps matches TRBD1 (6 bases). CDR1 and CDR2 from the germline V gene are SNHLY and FYNNEI. The CDR3 covers 14 residues. V lost 5 bases and J 2 bases, leaving 12 bases between the germline ends.

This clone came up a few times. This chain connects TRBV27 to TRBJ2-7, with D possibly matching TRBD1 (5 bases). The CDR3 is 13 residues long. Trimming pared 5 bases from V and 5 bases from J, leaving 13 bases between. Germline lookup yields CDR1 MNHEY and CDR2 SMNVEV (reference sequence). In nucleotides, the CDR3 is TGTGCCAGCAGTGGTTCTTGGGGCAACGAGCAGTACTTC. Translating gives CASSGSWGNEQYF.

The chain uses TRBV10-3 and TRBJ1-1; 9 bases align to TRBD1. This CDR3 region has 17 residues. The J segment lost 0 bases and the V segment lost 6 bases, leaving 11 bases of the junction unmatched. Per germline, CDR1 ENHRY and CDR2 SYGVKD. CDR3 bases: TGTGCCATCAGGGAAAAAACAGGGGGCGGTGTGAACACTGAAGCTTTCTTT. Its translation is CAIREKTGGGVNTEAFF.

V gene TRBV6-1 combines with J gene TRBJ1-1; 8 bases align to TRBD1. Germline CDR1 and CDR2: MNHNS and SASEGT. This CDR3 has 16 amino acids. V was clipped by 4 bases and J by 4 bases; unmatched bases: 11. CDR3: CASSARGRKVGTEAFF. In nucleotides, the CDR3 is TGTGCCAGCAGTGCCAGGGGGCGGAAGGTGGGCACTGAAGCTTTCTTT.

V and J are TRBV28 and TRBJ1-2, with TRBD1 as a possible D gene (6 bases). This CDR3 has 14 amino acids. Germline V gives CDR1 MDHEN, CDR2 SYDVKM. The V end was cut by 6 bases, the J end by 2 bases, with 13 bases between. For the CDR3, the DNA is TGTGCCAGCAGGCTAGGACAGAGGAACTATGGCTACACCTTC. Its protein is CASRLGQRNYGYTF.

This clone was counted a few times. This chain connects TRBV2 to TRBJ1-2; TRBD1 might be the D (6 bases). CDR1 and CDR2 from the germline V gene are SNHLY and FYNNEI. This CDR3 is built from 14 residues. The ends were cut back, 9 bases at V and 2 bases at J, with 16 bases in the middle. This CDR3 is CARTGTTLNYGYTF. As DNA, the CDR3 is TGTGCCAGAACCGGGACAACCCTAAACTATGGCTACACCTTC. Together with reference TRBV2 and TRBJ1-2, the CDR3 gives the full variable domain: EPEVTQTPSHQVTQMGQEVILRCVPISNHLYFYWYRQILGQKVEFLVSFYNNEISEKSEIFDDQFSVERPDGSNFTLKIRSTKLEDSAMYFCARTGTTLNYGYTFGSGTRLTVV.

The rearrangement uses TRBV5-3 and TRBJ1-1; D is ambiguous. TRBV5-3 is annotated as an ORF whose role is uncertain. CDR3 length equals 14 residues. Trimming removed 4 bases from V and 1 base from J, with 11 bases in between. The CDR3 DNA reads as TGTGCCAGAAGCGCCCGGGATAAGAACACTGAAGCTTTCTTT. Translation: CARSARDKNTEAFF.

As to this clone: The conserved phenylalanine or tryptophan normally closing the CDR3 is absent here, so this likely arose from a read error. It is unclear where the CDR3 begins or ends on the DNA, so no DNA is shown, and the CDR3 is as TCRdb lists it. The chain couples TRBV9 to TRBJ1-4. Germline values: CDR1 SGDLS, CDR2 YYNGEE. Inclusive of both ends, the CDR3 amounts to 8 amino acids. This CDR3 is CASSVVSL.

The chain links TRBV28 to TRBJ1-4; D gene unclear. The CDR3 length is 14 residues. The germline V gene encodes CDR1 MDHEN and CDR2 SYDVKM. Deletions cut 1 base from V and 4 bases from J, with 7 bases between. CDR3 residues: CASSLSQDNEKLFF. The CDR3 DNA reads TGTGCCAGCAGTTTATCGCAGGATAATGAAAAACTGTTTTTT.

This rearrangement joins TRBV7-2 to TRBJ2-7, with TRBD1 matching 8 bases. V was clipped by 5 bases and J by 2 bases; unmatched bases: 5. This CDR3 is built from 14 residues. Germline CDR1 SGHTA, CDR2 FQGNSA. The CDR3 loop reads CASSPKDRAYEQYF. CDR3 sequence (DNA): TGTGCCAGCAGCCCCAAGGACAGGGCCTACGAGCAGTACTTC.

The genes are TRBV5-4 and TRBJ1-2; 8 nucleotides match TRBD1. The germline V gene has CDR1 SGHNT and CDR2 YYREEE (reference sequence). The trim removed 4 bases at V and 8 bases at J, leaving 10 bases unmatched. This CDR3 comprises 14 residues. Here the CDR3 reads CASSPDRDQGGYTF. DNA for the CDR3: TGTGCCAGCAGCCCGGACAGGGACCAGGGGGGCTACACCTTC.

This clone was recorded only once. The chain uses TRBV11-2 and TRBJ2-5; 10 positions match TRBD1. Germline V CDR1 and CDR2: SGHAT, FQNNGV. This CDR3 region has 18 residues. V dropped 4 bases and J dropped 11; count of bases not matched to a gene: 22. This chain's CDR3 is CASSSQTRDRGIGGEQYF. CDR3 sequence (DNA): TGTGCCAGCAGCTCCCAAACCCGGGACAGGGGCATAGGAGGGGAGCAGTACTTC. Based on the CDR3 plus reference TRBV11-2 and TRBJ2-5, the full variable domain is EAGVAQSPRYKIIEKRQSVAFWCNPISGHATLYWYQQILGQGPKLLIQFQNNGVVDDSQLPKDRFSAERLKGVDSTLKIQPAKLEDSAVYLCASSSQTRDRGIGGEQYFGPGTRLLVL.

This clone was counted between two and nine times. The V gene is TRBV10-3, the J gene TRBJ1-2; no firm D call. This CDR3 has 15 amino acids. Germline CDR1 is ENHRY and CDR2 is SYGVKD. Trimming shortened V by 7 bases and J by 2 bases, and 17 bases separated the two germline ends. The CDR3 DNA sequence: TGTGCCATCAAACCAAGACTTAATACAAACTATGGCTACACCTTC. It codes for CAIKPRLNTNYGYTF.

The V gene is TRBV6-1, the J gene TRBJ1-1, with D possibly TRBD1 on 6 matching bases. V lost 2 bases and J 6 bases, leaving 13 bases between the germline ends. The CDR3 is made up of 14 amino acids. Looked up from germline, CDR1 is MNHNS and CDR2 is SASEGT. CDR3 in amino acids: CASSESSGGPEAFF. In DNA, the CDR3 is TGTGCCAGCAGTGAATCCTCGGGGGGGCCTGAAGCTTTCTTT.

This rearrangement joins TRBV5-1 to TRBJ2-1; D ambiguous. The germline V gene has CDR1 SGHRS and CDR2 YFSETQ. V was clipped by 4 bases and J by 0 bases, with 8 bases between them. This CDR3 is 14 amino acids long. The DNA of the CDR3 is TGCGCCAGCAGCCAAGAGTCCTCCTACAATGAGCAGTTCTTC. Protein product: CASSQESSYNEQFF. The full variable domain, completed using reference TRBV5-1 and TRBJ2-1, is KAGVTQTPRYLIKTRGQQVTLSCSPISGHRSVSWYQQTPGQGLQFLFEYFSETQRNKGNFPGRFSGRQFSNSRSEMNVSTLELGDSALYLCASSQESSYNEQFFGPGTRLTVL.

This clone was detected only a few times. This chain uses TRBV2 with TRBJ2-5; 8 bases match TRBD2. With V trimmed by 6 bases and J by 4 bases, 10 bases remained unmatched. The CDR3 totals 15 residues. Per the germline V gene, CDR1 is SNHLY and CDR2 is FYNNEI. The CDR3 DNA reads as TGTGCCAGCAGCGGGGGGGCCCGGGTAGTAGAGACCCAGTACTTC. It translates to CASSGGARVVETQYF.

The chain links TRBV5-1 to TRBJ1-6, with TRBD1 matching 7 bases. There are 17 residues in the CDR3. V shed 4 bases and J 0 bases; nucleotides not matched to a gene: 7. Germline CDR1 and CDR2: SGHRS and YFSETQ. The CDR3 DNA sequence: TGCGCCAGCAGCGCGGACAGGAGCAGCTCCTATAATTCACCCCTCCACTTT. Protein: CASSADRSSSYNSPLHF.

CDR3 sequence reads: CATSRGRGNSNQPQHF. Here the CDR3 DNA reads TGTGCCACCAGCCGGGGCAGGGGAAATAGCAATCAGCCCCAGCATTTT. The V and J genes are TRBV15 and TRBJ1-5; tentatively, D is TRBD1 (6 bases). Germline-derived CDR1 and CDR2 are LNHNV and YYDKDF (reference sequence). This CDR3 has 16 residues. V dropped 5 bases and J dropped 0 bases, with 14 bases sitting between them.

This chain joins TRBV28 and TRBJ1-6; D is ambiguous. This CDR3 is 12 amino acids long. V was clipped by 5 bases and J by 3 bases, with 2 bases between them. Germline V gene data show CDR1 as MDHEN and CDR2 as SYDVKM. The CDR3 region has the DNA TGTGCCAGCAGTCTCTATAATTCACCCCTCCACTTT. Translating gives CASSLYNSPLHF.

This chain's CDR3 is CASSASPLQGRHAFF. The CDR3 DNA reads TGCGCCAGCAGCGCCTCTCCCCTACAGGGAAGGCATGCTTTCTTT. The J gene is TRBJ1-1, the V gene TRBV4-3; D is possibly TRBD1 (6 bases). The germline CDR1 and CDR2 sequences are LGHNA and YSLEER. The CDR3 consists of 15 residues. The germline V and J ends were trimmed by 5 bases and 11 bases, with 24 bases remaining between them.